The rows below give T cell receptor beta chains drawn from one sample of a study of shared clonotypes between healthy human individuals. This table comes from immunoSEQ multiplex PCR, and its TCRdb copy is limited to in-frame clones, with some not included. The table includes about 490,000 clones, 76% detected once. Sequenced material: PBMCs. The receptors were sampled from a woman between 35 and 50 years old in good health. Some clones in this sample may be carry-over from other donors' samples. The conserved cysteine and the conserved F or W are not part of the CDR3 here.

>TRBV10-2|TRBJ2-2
ASSESRDRATGELF
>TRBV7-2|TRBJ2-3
ASSPRLAGATDTQY
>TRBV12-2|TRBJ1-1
ASRLGYTGAF
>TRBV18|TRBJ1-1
ASSPLVGTEAF
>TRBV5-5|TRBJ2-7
ASSFGTGTYEQY
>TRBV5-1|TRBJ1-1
ASSWAVDGLSEAF
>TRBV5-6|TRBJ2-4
ASSLTVAGGLEKNIQY
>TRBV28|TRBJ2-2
ASSLGGRHTGELF
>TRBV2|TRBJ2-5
AGSTGGQETQY
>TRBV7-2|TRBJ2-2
ASSPALAGELF
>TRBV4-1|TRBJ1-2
ASSQGLLNFNYGYT
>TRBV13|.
ASSSPGTRVSYEQY
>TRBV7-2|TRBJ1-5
ASSLGQGIRAQH
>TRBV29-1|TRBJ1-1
SVQGEGGFMNTEAF
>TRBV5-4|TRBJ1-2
ASSQGRDGYYGYT
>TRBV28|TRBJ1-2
ASSTLPGGNYGYT
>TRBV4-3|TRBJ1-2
ASSQDPGRGLVYGYT
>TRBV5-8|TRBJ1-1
ASSPGTDLVQGNTEAF
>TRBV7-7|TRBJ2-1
ASSSGTGSYNEQF
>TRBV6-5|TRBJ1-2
ASSYSGGRDSPYT
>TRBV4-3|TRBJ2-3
ASSQDLRGRLLDTQY
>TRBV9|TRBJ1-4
ASSPARNRGMDEKLF
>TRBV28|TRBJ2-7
ASSSSHLRFTGEQY
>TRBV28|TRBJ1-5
ASSRGTQPQH
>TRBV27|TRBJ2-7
ASSFGSAYEQY
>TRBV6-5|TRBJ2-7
ASSQARDSSYEQY
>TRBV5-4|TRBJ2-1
ASSLEGPGGRGEQF
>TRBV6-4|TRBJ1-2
ASSARMGGYT
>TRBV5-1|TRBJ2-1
ASTPTSGSYNEQF
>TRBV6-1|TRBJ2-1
ASSNTGGNEQF
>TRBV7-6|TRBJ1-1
ASSSKSGRNTEAF
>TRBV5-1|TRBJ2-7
ASSSSGNFYEQY
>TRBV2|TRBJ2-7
ASSRGQITSGSYEQY
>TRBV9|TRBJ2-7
ASSVDTSGAYEQY
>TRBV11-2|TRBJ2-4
ASSSSGVAKNIQY
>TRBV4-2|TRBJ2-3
ASSQGPGQGDTQY
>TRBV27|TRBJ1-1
ASKRGHKNTEAF
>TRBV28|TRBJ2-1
ASSLYPGQGVYEQF
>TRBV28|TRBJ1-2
ASSFHGANYGYT
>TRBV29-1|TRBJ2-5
SVALWLIQETQY
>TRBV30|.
AWSGNYEQY
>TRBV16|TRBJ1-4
ASSQQAGEKLF
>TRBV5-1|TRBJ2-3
ASSLAAAQDTQY
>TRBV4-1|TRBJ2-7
ASSQVPQETYEQY
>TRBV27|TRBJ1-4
ASSLSPWGYEKLF
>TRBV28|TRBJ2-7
ASEQDYSYEQY
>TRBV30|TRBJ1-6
ASRQTYNSPLH
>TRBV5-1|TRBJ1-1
ASSAGPFGQGNTEAF
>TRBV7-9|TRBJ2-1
ASSPWTATQYNEQF
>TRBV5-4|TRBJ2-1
ASSLGGQGALIEQF
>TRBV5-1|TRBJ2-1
ASSTSGSDYNEQF
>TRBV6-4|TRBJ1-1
ASSEDPGTEAF
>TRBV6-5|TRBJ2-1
ASRRAASSYNEQF